This T cell receptor (beta chain) was sequenced in a study of identical twins. Findings and limits, study-wide: An excess of low generation probability was shown by twin-shared out-of-frame alpha sequences.

This CDR3 region has 14 residues. The germline V and J ends were trimmed by 4 bases and 4 bases, with 11 bases remaining between them. Germline values: CDR1 KGHDR, CDR2 SFDVKD. This clonotype has a handful of counts. Antigen: not known. Each cDNA held unique molecular identifiers, and template switching gave it a universal primer site. MiXCR was run by TCRdb on the 5' RACE reads, yielding one entry per CDR3 protein. Of over 500,000 distinct CDR3 sequences in the sample, 20% to 25% are singletons; the top ten hold around 1%. These data were also filed under a second study, of T cells expressing NK-cell markers.

Sequenced: CD4+ T cells sorted from blood. The chain carries TRBV24-1 and TRBJ2-3, with D tentatively TRBD1 (5 bases). The sequence derives from a woman between 18 and 29 years old in good health. The CDR3 loop is CATSENSGPDTQYF. The DNA of the CDR3 is TGTGCCACCAGTGAGAATTCAGGGCCAGATACGCAGTATTTT.